The 2 T cell receptor beta chains below were found in one sample sequenced in a study of PD-1 blockade in classical Hodgkin lymphoma. The time point: newly diagnosed, previously untreated cHL patient sample. The authors purified CD4+ T cells from thawed PBMCs by magnetic negative selection. The repertoire was sequenced with immunoSEQ multiplex PCR; TCRdb's copy has only in-frame clones and lacks some. The sample contains tens of thousands of clones, about 85% of which appear only once. The sequenced sample was CD4+ T cells from blood. Every receptor here comes from a human donor with classical Hodgkin lymphoma.

The rearrangement uses TRBV29-1 and TRBJ2-1, with TRBD1 identical over 10 bases. The CDR3 has 13 residues. V gave up 8 bases and J gave up 9 bases; unmatched junction bases: 10. Germline lookup yields CDR1 SQVTM and CDR2 ANQGSEA. CDR3 coding DNA: TGCAGCATCGCCGGGACAGGGGTAGGTGAGCAGTTCTTC. It encodes CSIAGTGVGEQFF.

V is TRBV12-5 and J is TRBJ2-7; a possible D gene is TRBD1 (6 bases). The germline gives CDR1 LGHNT, CDR2 FRNRAP. CDR3 length: 13 residues. V was trimmed by 1 base and J by 3 bases, leaving 7 bases between them. CDR3 sequence: CASGLGGRYEQYV. CDR3 bases: TGTGCTAGTGGTTTGGGGGGGCGCTACGAGCAGTACGTC.